What follows is one TCR beta chain and its context. The sample is drawn from a study of PD-1 blockade in mismatch repair-deficient tumors. Libraries were prepared by immunoSEQ multiplex PCR; TCRdb keeps only in-frame clonotypes and omits some of them. The repertoire has fewer than 100,000 clones, approximately 81% of them found once; the top ten carry about 2.6%. This clonotype was sampled from an adult with mismatch repair-deficient cancer. The specimen was peripheral blood, collected 12 weeks after starting pembrolizumab.

The CDR3 reads CASSQGAANEKLFF. DNA of the CDR3: TGCGCCAGCTCTCAGGGGGCGGCTAATGAAAAACTGTTTTTT. The chain uses TRBV5-1 and TRBJ1-4; 8 nucleotides align to TRBD1. J was trimmed by 3 bases and V by 7 bases; bases with no gene match: 5. Germline values: CDR1 SGHRS, CDR2 YFSETQ. The CDR3 consists of 14 residues. Full variable domain (outside the CDR3, taken from reference TRBV5-1 and TRBJ1-4): KAGVTQTPRYLIKTRGQQVTLSCSPISGHRSVSWYQQTPGQGLQFLFEYFSETQRNKGNFPGRFSGRQFSNSRSEMNVSTLELGDSALYLCASSQGAANEKLFFGSGTQLSVL.